Shown below are 10 T cell receptor beta chains from a single sample sequenced in a study of blood T cell repertoires in COVID-19 (dated by TCRdb to 2020 to 2021). Receptors were amplified or captured by the immunoSEQ multiplex PCR assay. TCRdb obtained this table from immuneACCESS and retained in-frame rearrangements with V and J assigned. These tables miss some clones; where compared with another copy, unresolved V genes account for less than half of the shortfall, and the remainder is unexplained. For this sample the table gives over 400,000 clones, of which roughly nine tenths were detected only once. The top ten hold around 8% of the sample. The sequenced sample was PBMCs or T cells enriched from blood (not recorded which). The receptors originated from a woman aged 60-75 years who had recovered from COVID-19.

This rearrangement joins TRBV5-6 to TRBJ2-1, with TRBD1 identical over 12 bases. Trimming cost V 2 bases and J 8 bases; bases outside gene matches: 8. There are 16 residues in the CDR3. Germline V CDR1 and CDR2: SGHDT, YYEEEE. CDR3 sequence (DNA): TGTGCCAGCAGCTTACGGAGGGACAGGGGGCGCGATGAGCAGTTCTTC. Translated: CASSLRRDRGRDEQFF. Variable domain in full (rest from reference TRBV5-6 and TRBJ2-1): DAGVTQSPTHLIKTRGQQVTLRCSPKSGHDTVSWYQQALGQGPQFIFQYYEEEERQRGNFPDRFSGHQFPNYSSELNVNALLLGDSALYLCASSLRRDRGRDEQFFGPGTRLTVL.

The V and J genes are TRBV19 and TRBJ1-6; the match to TRBD1 covers 7 bases. The germline gives CDR1 LNHDA, CDR2 SQIVND (reference sequence). CDR3 size: 14 residues. V was clipped by 5 bases and J by 7 bases; unmatched bases: 5. In nucleotides, the CDR3 is TGTGCCAGTAGTGACAGGGCGGCCAATTCACCCCTCCACTTT. This gives the protein CASSDRAANSPLHF.

CDR3 in DNA: TGTGCCAGCAGCTTAGAGGGTAACTATGGCTACACCTTC. Translating it yields CASSLEGNYGYTF. V gene TRBV5-4 combines with J gene TRBJ1-2; D gene unclear. The germline CDR1 and CDR2 sequences are SGHNT and YYREEE (reference sequence). V dropped 2 bases and J dropped 1 base, with 6 bases sitting between them. The CDR3 is 13 residues long.

On this clone: This sample also contains other DNA sequences that code for the same CDR3. CDR3 amino acids: CASSLGTGGGYTF. CDR3 nucleotide sequence: TGTGCCAGCAGCTTAGGGACAGGGGGAGGCTACACCTTC. The gene calls are TRBV7-2 and TRBJ1-2; 10 nucleotides align to TRBD1. With V trimmed by 1 base and J by 8 bases, 1 base remained unmatched. There are 13 residues in the CDR3. Germline CDR1 is SGHTA and CDR2 is FQGNSA.

The DNA of the CDR3 is TGCGCCAGTACGACCCGTCGGGGATATAATGAAAAACTGTTTTTT. The encoded protein is CASTTRRGYNEKLFF. The V gene is TRBV10-2, the J gene TRBJ1-4; no definite D call. Germline-derived CDR1 and CDR2 are WSHSY and SAAADI. V lost 9 bases to trimming and J lost 4 bases, with 18 bases between them. CDR3 length: 15 amino acids.

The gene calls are TRBV11-3 and TRBJ2-7, with no clear D. V was clipped by 4 bases and J by 6 bases, with 10 bases between them. There are 12 residues in the CDR3. Germline CDR1 reads SGHNT; CDR2 reads YENEEA. The CDR3 DNA follows: TGTGCCAGCAGCTCGTATTCGGTCGAGCAGTACTTC. Amino acid sequence: CASSSYSVEQYF.

This rearrangement joins TRBV10-1 to TRBJ1-2; 7 bases fit TRBD1. The V gene end was trimmed by 9 bases and the J gene end by 0 bases; junction bases not matched to a gene: 7. The germline CDR1 and CDR2 sequences are WNHNN and SYGVQD (reference sequence). The CDR3 spans 14 residues. This CDR3 is CARSGQLTNYGYTF. The CDR3 region has the DNA TGCGCCAGGTCGGGACAGCTCACTAACTATGGCTACACCTTC.

In its sample, this clone was seen once. The rearrangement joins TRBV5-1 to TRBJ1-4; 9 positions agree with TRBD1. The CDR3 is 15 residues long. Unmatched junction bases numbered 2, after V lost 0 bases and J lost 5 bases. Germline-derived CDR1 and CDR2 are SGHRS and YFSETQ. As DNA, the CDR3 is TGCGCCAGCAGCTTGGTTGGGACAGGGAATGAAAAACTGTTTTTT. It is translated as CASSLVGTGNEKLFF.

The V call is TRBV28, the J call TRBJ2-7; the match to TRBD1 covers 9 bases. This CDR3 spans 14 amino acids. The ends lost 7 bases at V and 0 bases at J; junction bases unmatched: 4. Germline V gene data show CDR1 as MDHEN and CDR2 as SYDVKM. DNA of the CDR3: TGTGCCAGCACCGACAGGGGGGCCTCCTACGAGCAGTACGTC. Translation: CASTDRGASYEQYV.

The chain combines TRBV11-2 with TRBJ1-2, with 7 nucleotides matching TRBD1. V lost 1 base and J lost 8; bases outside the gene matches: 7. The CDR3 consists of 14 residues. Germline V lookup: CDR1 SGHAT, CDR2 FQNNGV. CDR3 amino acids: CASSLGGQEAGYTF. For the CDR3, the DNA is TGTGCCAGCAGCTTAGGCGGACAGGAAGCAGGCTACACCTTC.